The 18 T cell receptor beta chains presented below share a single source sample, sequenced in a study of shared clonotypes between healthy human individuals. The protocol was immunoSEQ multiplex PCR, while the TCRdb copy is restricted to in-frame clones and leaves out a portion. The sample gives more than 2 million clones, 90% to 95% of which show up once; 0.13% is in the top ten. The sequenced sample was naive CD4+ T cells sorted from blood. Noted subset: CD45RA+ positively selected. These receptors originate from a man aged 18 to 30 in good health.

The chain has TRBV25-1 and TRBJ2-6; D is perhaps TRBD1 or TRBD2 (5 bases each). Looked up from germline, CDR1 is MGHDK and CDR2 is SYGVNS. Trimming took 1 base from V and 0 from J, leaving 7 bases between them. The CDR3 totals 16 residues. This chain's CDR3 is CASSELGVSGANVLTF. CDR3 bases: TGTGCCAGCAGTGAATTGGGGGTCTCTGGGGCCAACGTCCTGACTTTC.

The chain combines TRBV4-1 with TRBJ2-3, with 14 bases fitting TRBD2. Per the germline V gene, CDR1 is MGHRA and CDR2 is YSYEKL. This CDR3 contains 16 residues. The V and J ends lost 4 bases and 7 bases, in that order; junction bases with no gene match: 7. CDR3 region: CASSRQTSGGAYTQYF. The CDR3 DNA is TGCGCCAGCAGCCGCCAGACTAGCGGGGGGGCTTATACGCAGTATTTT.

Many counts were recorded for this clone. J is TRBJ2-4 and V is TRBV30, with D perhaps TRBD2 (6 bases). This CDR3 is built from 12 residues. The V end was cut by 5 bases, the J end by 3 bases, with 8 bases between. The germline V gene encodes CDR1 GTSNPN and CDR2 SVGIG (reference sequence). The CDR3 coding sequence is TGTGCCTGGGGGGAGGTCAAAAACATTCAGTACTTC. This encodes CAWGEVKNIQYF.

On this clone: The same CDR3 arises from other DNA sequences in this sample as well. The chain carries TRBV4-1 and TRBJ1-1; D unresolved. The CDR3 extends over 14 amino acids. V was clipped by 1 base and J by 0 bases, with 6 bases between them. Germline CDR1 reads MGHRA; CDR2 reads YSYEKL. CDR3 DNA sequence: TGCGCCAGCAGCCAAGGACAATTGAACACTGAAGCTTTCTTT. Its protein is CASSQGQLNTEAFF.

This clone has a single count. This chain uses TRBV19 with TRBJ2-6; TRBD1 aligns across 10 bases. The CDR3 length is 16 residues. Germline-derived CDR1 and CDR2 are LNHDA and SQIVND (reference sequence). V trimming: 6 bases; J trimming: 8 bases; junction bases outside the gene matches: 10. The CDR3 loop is CASSQVRGQGTNVLTF. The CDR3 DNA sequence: TGTGCCAGTAGCCAAGTCCGGGGACAGGGGACCAACGTCCTGACTTTC.

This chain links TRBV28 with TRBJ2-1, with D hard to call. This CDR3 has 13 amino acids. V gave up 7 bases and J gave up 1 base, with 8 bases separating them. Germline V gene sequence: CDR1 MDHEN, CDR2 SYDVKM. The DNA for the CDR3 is TGTGCCAGCACCCCCCAGTCCTACAATGAGCAGTTCTTC. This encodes CASTPQSYNEQFF.

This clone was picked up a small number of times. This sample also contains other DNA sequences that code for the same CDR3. The CDR3 sequence is CASSPGPSNQPQHF. The CDR3 DNA reads as TGCGCCAGCAGCCCGGGACCGAGCAATCAGCCCCAGCATTTT. V is TRBV5-1 and J is TRBJ1-5, with a possible D match to TRBD1 (5 bases). Trimming left V 4 bases short and J 1 base short, with 9 bases between. The CDR3 is made up of 14 amino acids. Germline CDR1 SGHRS, CDR2 YFSETQ.

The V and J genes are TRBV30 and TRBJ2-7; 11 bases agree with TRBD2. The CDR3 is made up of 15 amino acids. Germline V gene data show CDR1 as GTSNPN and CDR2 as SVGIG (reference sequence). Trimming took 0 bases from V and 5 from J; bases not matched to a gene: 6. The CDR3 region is CAWSVQTSGTHEQYF. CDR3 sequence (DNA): TGTGCCTGGAGTGTACAGACTAGCGGGACCCACGAGCAGTACTTC.

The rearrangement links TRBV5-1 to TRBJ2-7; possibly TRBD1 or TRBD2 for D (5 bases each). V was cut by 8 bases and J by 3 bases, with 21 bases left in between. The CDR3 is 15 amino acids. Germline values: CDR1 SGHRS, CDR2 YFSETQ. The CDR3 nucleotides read TGCGCCAGTCGAACAACCGGGACGGCTTACTACGAGCAGTACTTC. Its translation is CASRTTGTAYYEQYF.

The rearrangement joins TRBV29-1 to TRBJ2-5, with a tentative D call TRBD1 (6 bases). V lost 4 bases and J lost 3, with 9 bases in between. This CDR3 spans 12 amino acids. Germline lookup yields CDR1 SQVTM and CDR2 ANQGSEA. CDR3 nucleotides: TGCAGCGTTGGACGGACAGAAGAGACCCAGTACTTC. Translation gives CSVGRTEETQYF. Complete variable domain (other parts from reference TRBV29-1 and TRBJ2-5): SAVISQKPSRDICQRGTSLTIQCQVDSQVTMMFWYRQQPGQSLTLIATANQGSEATYESGFVIDKFPISRPNLTFSTLTVSNMSPEDSSIYLCSVGRTEETQYFGPGTRLLVL.

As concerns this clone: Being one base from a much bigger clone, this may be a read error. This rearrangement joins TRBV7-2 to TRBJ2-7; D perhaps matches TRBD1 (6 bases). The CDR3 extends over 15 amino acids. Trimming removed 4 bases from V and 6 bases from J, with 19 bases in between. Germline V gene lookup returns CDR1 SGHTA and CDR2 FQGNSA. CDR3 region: CASSSFGGRGGEQYF. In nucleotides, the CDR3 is TGTGCCAGCAGCTCGTTTGGGGGCCGAGGGGGCGAGCAGTACTTC.

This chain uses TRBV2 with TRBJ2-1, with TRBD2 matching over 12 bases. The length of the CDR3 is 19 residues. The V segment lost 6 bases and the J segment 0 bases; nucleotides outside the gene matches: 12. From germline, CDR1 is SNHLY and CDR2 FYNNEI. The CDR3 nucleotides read TGTGCCAGCAGGGGCCCCCTAGCGGGAGGGGTAAGCTCCTACAATGAGCAGTTCTTC. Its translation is CASRGPLAGGVSSYNEQFF. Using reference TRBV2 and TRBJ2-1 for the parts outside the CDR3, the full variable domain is EPEVTQTPSHQVTQMGQEVILRCVPISNHLYFYWYRQILGQKVEFLVSFYNNEISEKSEIFDDQFSVERPDGSNFTLKIRSTKLEDSAMYFCASRGPLAGGVSSYNEQFFGPGTRLTVL.

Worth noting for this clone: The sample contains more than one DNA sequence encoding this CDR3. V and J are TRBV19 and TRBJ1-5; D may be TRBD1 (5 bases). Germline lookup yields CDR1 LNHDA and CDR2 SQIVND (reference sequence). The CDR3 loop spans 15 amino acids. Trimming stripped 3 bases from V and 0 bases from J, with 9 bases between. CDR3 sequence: CASSIQGYSNQPQHF. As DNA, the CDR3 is TGTGCCAGTAGTATTCAGGGTTATAGCAATCAGCCCCAGCATTTT.

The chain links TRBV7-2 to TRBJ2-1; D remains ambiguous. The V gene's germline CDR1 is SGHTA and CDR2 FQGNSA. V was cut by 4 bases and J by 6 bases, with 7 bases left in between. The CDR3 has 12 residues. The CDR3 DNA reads TGTGCCAGCAGCTCGACCTCCAATGAGCAGTTCTTC. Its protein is CASSSTSNEQFF.

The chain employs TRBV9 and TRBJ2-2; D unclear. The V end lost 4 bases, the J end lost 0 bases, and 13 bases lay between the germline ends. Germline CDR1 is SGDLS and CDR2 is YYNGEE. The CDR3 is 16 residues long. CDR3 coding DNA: TGTGCCAGCAGCTCGAGACGTGGGTCGAACACCGGGGAGCTGTTTTTT. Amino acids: CASSSRRGSNTGELFF.

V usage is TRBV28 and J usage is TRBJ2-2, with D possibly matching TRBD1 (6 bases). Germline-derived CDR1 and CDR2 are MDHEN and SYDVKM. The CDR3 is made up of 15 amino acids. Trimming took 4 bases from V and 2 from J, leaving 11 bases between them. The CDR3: CASSSGTSNTGELFF. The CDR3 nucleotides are TGTGCCAGCAGTTCCGGGACAAGTAACACCGGGGAGCTGTTTTTT.

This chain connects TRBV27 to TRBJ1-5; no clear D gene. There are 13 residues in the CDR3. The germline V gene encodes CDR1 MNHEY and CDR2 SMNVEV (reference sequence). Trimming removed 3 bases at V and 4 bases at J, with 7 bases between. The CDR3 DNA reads TGTGCCAGCAGTTTGGTGGGAAATCAGCCCCAGCATTTT. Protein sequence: CASSLVGNQPQHF.

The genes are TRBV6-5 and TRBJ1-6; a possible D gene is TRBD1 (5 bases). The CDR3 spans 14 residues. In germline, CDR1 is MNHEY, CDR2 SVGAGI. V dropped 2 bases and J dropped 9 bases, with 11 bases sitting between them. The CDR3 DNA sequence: TGTGCCAGCAGTTACGCACAGGTTGTTTCACCCCTCCACTTT. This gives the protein CASSYAQVVSPLHF.